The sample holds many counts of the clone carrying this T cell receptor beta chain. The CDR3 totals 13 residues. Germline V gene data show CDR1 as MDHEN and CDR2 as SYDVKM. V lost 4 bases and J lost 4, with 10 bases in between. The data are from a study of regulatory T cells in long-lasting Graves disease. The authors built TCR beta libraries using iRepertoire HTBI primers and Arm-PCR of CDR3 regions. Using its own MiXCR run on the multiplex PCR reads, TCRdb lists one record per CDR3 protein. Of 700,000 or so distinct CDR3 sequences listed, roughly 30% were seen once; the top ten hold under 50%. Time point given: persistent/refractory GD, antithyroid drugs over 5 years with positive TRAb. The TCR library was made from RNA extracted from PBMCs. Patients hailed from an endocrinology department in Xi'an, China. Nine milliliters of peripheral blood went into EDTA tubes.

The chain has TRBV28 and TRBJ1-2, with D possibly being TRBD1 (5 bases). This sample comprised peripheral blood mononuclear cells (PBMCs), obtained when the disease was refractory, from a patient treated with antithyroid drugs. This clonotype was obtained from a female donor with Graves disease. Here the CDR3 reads CASSYGGSYGYTF. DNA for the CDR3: TGTGCCAGCAGTTACGGGGGGAGCTATGGCTACACCTTC.